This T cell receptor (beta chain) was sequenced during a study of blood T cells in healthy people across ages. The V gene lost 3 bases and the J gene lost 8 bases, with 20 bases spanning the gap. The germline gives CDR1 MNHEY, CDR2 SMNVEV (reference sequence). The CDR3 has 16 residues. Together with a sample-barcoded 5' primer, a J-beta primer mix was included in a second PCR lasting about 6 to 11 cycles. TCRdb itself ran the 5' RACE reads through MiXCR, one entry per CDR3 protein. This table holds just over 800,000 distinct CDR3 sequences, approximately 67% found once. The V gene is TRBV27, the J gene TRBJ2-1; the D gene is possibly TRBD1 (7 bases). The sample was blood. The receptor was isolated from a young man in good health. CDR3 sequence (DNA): TGTGCCAGCAGTTTCGGTGGCAGGGGGGCATGGGATGAGCAGTTCTTC. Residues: CASSFGGRGAWDEQFF.